This is a list of T cell receptor beta chains from one sample in a study of blood T cell repertoires in COVID-19. Method: immunoSEQ multiplex PCR; TCRdb's copy keeps in-frame clones and lacks some. The data show fewer than 250,000 clones, with around nine tenths seen just once and over 0.8% held by the top ten. The sample was peripheral blood. These receptors all stem from a man in his thirties or forties with COVID-19, enrolled during active disease. CDR3s include the opening cysteine and the closing phenylalanine or tryptophan. The D gene is left open where the match is weak.

TRBV19,NA,TRBJ2-2,TGTGCCAGTAGTAGACAGATGGACGGGGAGCTGTTTTTT,CASSRQMDGELFF
TRBV5-1,NA,TRBJ2-1,TGCGCCAGCAGCTTTCCGACAGGCCGCTCCTACAATGAGCAGTTCTTC,CASSFPTGRSYNEQFF
TRBV24-1,TRBD2,TRBJ2-3,TGTGCCACCAGTGGACAGACAGCGGGGGTCCAGTATTTT,CATSGQTAGVQYF
TRBV30,NA,TRBJ1-5,TGTGCCTGGAGTGTTCAGGGACAGCCCCAGCATTTT,CAWSVQGQPQHF
TRBV19,TRBD1,TRBJ1-1,TGTGCCAGTAACCCCACTACAGGGGTCGGTGGCACTGAAGCTTTCTTT,CASNPTTGVGGTEAFF
TRBV27,TRBD1,TRBJ1-2,TGTGCCAGCAGTACAGGGGGTGCTGGCTACACCTTC,CASSTGGAGYTF
TRBV5-1,TRBD1,TRBJ1-1,TGCGCCAGCACCACGGACAGGGACACTGAAGCTTTCTTT,CASTTDRDTEAFF
TRBV18,TRBD1,TRBJ1-4,TGTGCCAGCTCACCACGGACAGGGGTAGATGGAAAACTGTTTTTT,CASSPRTGVDGKLFF
TRBV5-5,NA,TRBJ1-4,TGTGCCAGCAGCACTGGGGCTTGGGGGCTCGAAAAACTGTTTTTT,CASSTGAWGLEKLFF
TRBV2,NA,TRBJ2-5,TGTGCCAGCAGTGAAGCGCTGGGGGCGTACCAAGAGACCCAGTACTTC,CASSEALGAYQETQYF
TRBV2,NA,TRBJ1-2,TGTGCCAGCAGCTCACGACAGGCTGGTGGCTACACCTTC,CASSSRQAGGYTF
TRBV11-2,NA,TRBJ1-2,TGTGCCAGCAGCTTAGACAGGATAACCTATGGCTACACCTTC,CASSLDRITYGYTF
TRBV4-1,NA,TRBJ1-3,TGCGCCAGCAGCCAAGAGAACAGGGCCCTCTCTGGAAACACCATATATTTT,CASSQENRALSGNTIYF
TRBV10-3,NA,TRBJ2-2,TGTGCCATCAGTGATCACAGGGATTCCGGGGAGCTGTTTTTT,CAISDHRDSGELFF
TRBV7-9,NA,TRBJ1-5,TGTGCCAGCAGCTTAGGTTCAGGTTATAGCAATCAGCCCCAGCATTTT,CASSLGSGYSNQPQHF
TRBV12-5,NA,TRBJ1-1,TGTGCTAGTGGCTTACAGAGTTGGACTGAAGCTTTCTTT,CASGLQSWTEAFF
TRBV7-9,NA,TRBJ2-1,TGTGCCAGCAGCTTACGAGGGACAACCTACAATGAGCAGTTCTTC,CASSLRGTTYNEQFF
TRBV23-1,NA,TRBJ1-6,TGCGCCAGCAGTCAACCCACCCCCAGGGGACCGCTTAATTCACCCCTCCACTTT,CASSQPTPRGPLNSPLHF
TRBV2,TRBD1,TRBJ1-5,TGTGCCAGCAGTGCGACAGGGTTCAAGTATCAGCCCCAGCATTTT,CASSATGFKYQPQHF
TRBV10-2,NA,TRBJ1-6,TGCGCCAGCAGTGTCTCAGACAGGAATTCACCCCTCCACTTT,CASSVSDRNSPLHF
TRBV6-4,TRBD1,TRBJ1-2,TGTGCCAGCAGTCCTGAAGGGGGCGACTATGGCTACACCTTC,CASSPEGGDYGYTF
TRBV7-9,NA,TRBJ1-1,TGTGCCAGCAGCTTGCGGAGTGAAGCTTTCTTT,CASSLRSEAFF
TRBV5-1,NA,TRBJ2-7,TGCGCCAGCAGCCTTACCCTAAACGAGCAGTACTTC,CASSLTLNEQYF